This entry concerns a single T cell receptor beta chain. These data originate in a study of PD-L1 blockade in urothelial cancer. Study context: From 0 to 3 prior chemotherapy regimens had been given to the patients. At 3 weeks after treatment start (second dose) and again at 6 weeks, blood was analyzed.

TCRdb keeps only in-frame clones here, not all; method: immunoSEQ multiplex PCR. Counted here are about 52,000 clones, approximately 77% occurring once; the ten biggest clones make up around 3.6%. All patients carried locally advanced or metastatic urothelial carcinoma. Every patient provided from 1 to 8 samples, collected pretreatment and on-treatment. Trimming left V 6 bases short and J 4 bases short, with 15 bases between. The germline CDR1 and CDR2 sequences are MNHEY and SMNVEV (reference sequence). The CDR3 totals 14 residues. J is TRBJ1-2 and V is TRBV27; D perhaps matches TRBD1 (6 bases). Sequencing was performed on PBMCs, taken around atezolizumab (anti-PD-L1) treatment. The TCR comes from a man between 65 and 80 years old with urothelial cancer. This chain's CDR3 is CASSLDRFGYGYTF. CDR3 DNA sequence: TGTGCCAGCAGCTTAGACAGGTTTGGCTATGGCTACACCTTC.